Below are 17 T cell receptor beta chains sequenced from a single sample in a study of regulatory T cells in long-lasting Graves disease. TCR beta libraries were built with iRepertoire HTBI primers and Arm-PCR of CDR3 regions. TCRdb re-called the multiplex PCR reads through MiXCR, storing one row per CDR3 protein. The sample records about 530,000 distinct CDR3 sequences, about 16% being singletons. Indicated time point: newly diagnosed GD, antithyroid drugs for less than 3 months. Scientists built the TCR library using RNA that was extracted from PBMCs. In addition, the sample was reused for a study of T cells in Graves' hyperthyroidism and ophthalmopathy.

The sequencing used peripheral blood mononuclear cells (PBMCs), collected at new diagnosis, from a patient treated with antithyroid drugs. These receptors originate from a woman aged 35-65 years with Graves disease.

This rearrangement joins TRBV9 to TRBJ1-2, with D possibly matching TRBD1 (6 bases). The V gene's germline CDR1 is SGDLS and CDR2 YYNGEE. V dropped 5 bases and J dropped 6 bases, with 11 bases sitting between them. The CDR3 totals 12 residues. The CDR3 spells CASRGGANGYTF. In DNA form, the CDR3 reads TGTGCCAGCAGAGGGGGGGCAAATGGCTACACCTTC. The entire variable domain, with the rest obtained from reference TRBV9 and TRBJ1-2, is as follows: DSGVTQTPKHLITATGQRVTLRCSPRSGDLSVYWYQQSLDQGLQFLIQYYNGEERAKGNILERFSAQQFPDLHSELNLSSLELGDSALYFCASRGGANGYTFGSGTRLTVV.

This clonotype was observed a few times. The V and J genes are TRBV5-1 and TRBJ1-2; D is uncertain. V was cut by 0 bases and J by 7 bases, with 13 bases left in between. Germline CDR1 is SGHRS and CDR2 is YFSETQ. CDR3 size: 14 residues. DNA of the CDR3: TGCGCCAGCAGCTTGGACCCATCTAATCCTGGCTACACCTTC. It yields the protein CASSLDPSNPGYTF.

This clonotype was counted a few times. The rearrangement links TRBV7-2 to TRBJ1-5; D is uncertain. V lost 5 bases and J lost 12, with 20 bases in between. Per germline, CDR1 SGHTA and CDR2 FQGNSA. This CDR3 comprises 14 residues. CDR3 amino acids: CASSPGRAPAGQHF. The DNA for the CDR3 is TGTGCCAGCAGCCCTGGGAGGGCCCCTGCAGGCCAGCATTTT.

This clonotype has more than one count but fewer than ten. The chain has TRBV20-1 and TRBJ2-5, with D perhaps assigned TRBD1 or TRBD2 (5 bases each). Trimming removed 5 bases from V and 5 bases from J, with 12 bases in between. This CDR3 has 12 residues. CDR1 is DFQATT, CDR2 SNEGSKA, per germline (reference sequence). The CDR3 nucleotides read TGCAGTGCTGCCAGGGAGTCGGAGACCCAGTACTTC. Translated, it gives CSAARESETQYF.

The chain employs TRBV29-1 and TRBJ1-2; D is undetermined. The V end was cut by 4 bases, the J end by 6 bases, with 12 bases between. CDR3 size: 12 residues. Germline CDR1 SQVTM, CDR2 ANQGSEA. DNA of the CDR3: TGCAGCGTTGTGGACGCCTCCGATGGCTACACCTTC. Translating it yields CSVVDASDGYTF.

This clonotype was seen at least ten times. The rearrangement uses TRBV3-1 and TRBJ2-7, with TRBD1 matching over 9 bases. This CDR3 spans 14 amino acids. The V gene end was trimmed by 4 bases and the J gene end by 6 bases; junction bases not matched to a gene: 7. Germline values: CDR1 LGHDT, CDR2 YNNKEL (reference sequence). As DNA, the CDR3 is TGTGCCAGCAGCCCCTCCGGGACAGGGCGCGAGCAGTACTTC. Residues: CASSPSGTGREQYF.

This clonotype was detected only a few times. The chain carries TRBV5-6 and TRBJ1-2; TRBD1 matches at 7 bases. This CDR3 comprises 14 residues. J gave up 5 bases and V 1 base, and 5 bases lay outside the gene matches. Germline V gene data show CDR1 as SGHDT and CDR2 as YYEEEE. As DNA, the CDR3 is TGTGCCAGCAGCTTGTCAGGGGGACGGTATGGCTACACCTTC. Encoded protein: CASSLSGGRYGYTF.

This clonotype was seen only a few times. The chain has TRBV4-1 and TRBJ1-6; TRBD1 agrees at 7 bases. This CDR3 spans 17 amino acids. The V and J ends lost 1 base and 9 bases, in that order; junction bases with no gene match: 12. Germline CDR1 MGHRA, CDR2 YSYEKL. DNA of the CDR3: TGCGCCAGCAGCCAAGGAGCGGCCGGGACAGTGCCTTCACCCCTCCACTTT. This codes for CASSQGAAGTVPSPLHF.

There are a few counts of this clonotype. The J gene is TRBJ1-2, the V gene TRBV25-1; TRBD1 aligns across 7 bases. CDR3 length: 14 residues. The germline CDR1 and CDR2 sequences are MGHDK and SYGVNS. After removal of 9 bases from V and 6 bases from J, the junction contained 13 bases not matched to a gene. The DNA for the CDR3 is TGTGCCAGGACAGGGACCGGCATCCCCAATGGCTACACCTTC. Protein sequence: CARTGTGIPNGYTF.

This clonotype was seen repeatedly, ten times or more. The rearrangement links TRBV11-2 to TRBJ2-3; 8 nucleotides align to TRBD2. In germline, CDR1 is SGHAT, CDR2 FQNNGV. The CDR3 is made up of 16 amino acids. V dropped 5 bases and J dropped 1; count of bases not matched to a gene: 8. CDR3: CASSPVPAGGTDTQYF. The CDR3 region has the DNA TGTGCCAGCAGCCCCGTGCCAGCGGGGGGCACAGATACGCAGTATTTT.

This clonotype was seen ten or more times. The chain has TRBV2 and TRBJ1-1; weak D call: TRBD1 (6 bases). This CDR3 is built from 17 residues. In germline, CDR1 is SNHLY, CDR2 FYNNEI. The germline V and J ends were trimmed by 4 bases and 5 bases, with 23 bases remaining between them. The chain's CDR3 is CASSVNRQDTLGTEAFF. Written as DNA, the CDR3 is TGTGCCAGCAGTGTGAACAGACAGGACACCCTGGGGACTGAAGCTTTCTTT.

A single count supports this clonotype. The J gene is TRBJ1-1, the V gene TRBV5-1; TRBD1 matches at 8 bases. J was trimmed by 11 bases and V by 6 bases; bases with no gene match: 9. This CDR3 contains 12 residues. Per germline, CDR1 SGHRS and CDR2 YFSETQ. The CDR3 is CASNDDRGDAFF. The CDR3, as DNA: TGCGCCAGCAACGACGACAGGGGTGATGCTTTCTTT.

This clonotype was seen repeatedly, ten times or more. The chain links TRBV27 to TRBJ2-7; a possible D gene is TRBD1 (6 bases). V was trimmed by 3 bases and J by 7 bases, leaving 28 bases between them. Germline values: CDR1 MNHEY, CDR2 SMNVEV (reference sequence). The CDR3 has 18 amino acids. In DNA, the CDR3 is TGTGCCAGCAGTTTTTTTCCTACTAGACAGGCCCCAATGGGGGAGCAGTACTTC. Its translation is CASSFFPTRQAPMGEQYF.

This clonotype appeared many times. The rearrangement joins TRBV11-2 to TRBJ2-7, with TRBD1 matching over 11 bases. The junction had 8 bases not matched to a gene; V was cut back by 6 bases and J by 4 bases. Germline values: CDR1 SGHAT, CDR2 FQNNGV. This CDR3 contains 15 residues. CDR3 sequence (DNA): TGTGCCAGCAGGGAAGGACAGGGGGCTAGGTACGAGCAGTACTTC. This gives the protein CASREGQGARYEQYF.

This clonotype has at least ten counts. This sequence joins TRBV29-1 and TRBJ2-5; TRBD2 aligns across 10 bases. The CDR3 consists of 13 residues. The V and J ends lost 7 bases and 2 bases, in that order; junction bases with no gene match: 4. CDR1 SQVTM and CDR2 ANQGSEA come from the germline V gene. The CDR3 DNA sequence: TGCAGCGCCGGACTAGCGGCACAAGAGACCCAGTACTTC. Translation gives CSAGLAAQETQYF.

Turning to this clonotype: This probably arose from a read error, given a far larger clone one base away. The chain joins TRBV6-1 to TRBJ2-7, with D maybe TRBD1 (6 bases). Germline V gene lookup returns CDR1 MNHNS and CDR2 SASEGT. CDR3 length: 16 amino acids. V lost 6 bases and J 7 bases, leaving 25 bases between the germline ends. The CDR3 sequence is CASRDHPRDIGDEQYF. The CDR3 coding sequence is TGTGCCAGCAGAGACCACCCCCGGGACATTGGCGATGAGCAGTACTTC.

This clonotype was counted a few times. The J gene is TRBJ1-4, the V gene TRBV28, with 7 nucleotides matching TRBD1. CDR3 length equals 15 residues. Germline values: CDR1 MDHEN, CDR2 SYDVKM. The J segment lost 4 bases and the V segment lost 5 bases, leaving 7 bases of the junction unmatched. The CDR3 bases are TGTGCCAGCAGTCTCCCGACAGGGCTTAATGAAAAACTGTTTTTT. It encodes CASSLPTGLNEKLFF.